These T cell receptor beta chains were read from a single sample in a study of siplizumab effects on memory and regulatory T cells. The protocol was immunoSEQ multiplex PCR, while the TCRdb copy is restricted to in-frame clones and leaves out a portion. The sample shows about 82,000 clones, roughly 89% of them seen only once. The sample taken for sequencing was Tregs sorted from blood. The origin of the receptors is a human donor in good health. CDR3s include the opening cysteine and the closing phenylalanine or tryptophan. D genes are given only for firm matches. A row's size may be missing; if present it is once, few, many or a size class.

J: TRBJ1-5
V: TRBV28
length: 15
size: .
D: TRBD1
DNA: TGTGCCAGCAGTTTAGGGGACAGGATACATCAGCCCCAGCATTTT
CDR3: CASSLGDRIHQPQHF

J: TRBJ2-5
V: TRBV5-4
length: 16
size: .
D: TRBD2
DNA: TGTGCCAGCAGCCCTCGGGCGGGGGTACTACAAGAGACCCAGTACTTC
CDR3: CASSPRAGVLQETQYF

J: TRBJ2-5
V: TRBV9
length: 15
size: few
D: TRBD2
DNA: TGTGCCAGCAGCGTAGGGCCAGCGGGAGGGGAGACCCAGTACTTC
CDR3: CASSVGPAGGETQYF

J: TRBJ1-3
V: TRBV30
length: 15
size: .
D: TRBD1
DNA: TGTGCCTCCGCTACAGGGGCCCGGTGGGGAAACACCATATATTTT
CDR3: CASATGARWGNTIYF

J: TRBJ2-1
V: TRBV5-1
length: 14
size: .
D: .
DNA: TGCGCCAGCAGCGCGCTGGGGCCCAACAATGAGCAGTTCTTC
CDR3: CASSALGPNNEQFF

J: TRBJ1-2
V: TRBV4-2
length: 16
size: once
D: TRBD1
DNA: TGTGCCAGCAGGATAACCTTGACAGGGATTAACTATGGCTACACCTTC
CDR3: CASRITLTGINYGYTF

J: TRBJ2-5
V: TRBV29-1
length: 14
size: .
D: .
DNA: TGCAGCGTCCCTTCCGGCAGGGATGGGAAGACCCAGTACTTC
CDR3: CSVPSGRDGKTQYF

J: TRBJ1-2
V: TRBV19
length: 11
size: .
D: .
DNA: TGTGCCAGTAATCATAACTATGGCTACACCTTC
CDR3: CASNHNYGYTF

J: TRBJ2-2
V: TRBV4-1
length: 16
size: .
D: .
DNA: TGCGCCAGCAGCCAAGTTAGGGGGTCGAACACCGGGGAGCTGTTTTTT
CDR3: CASSQVRGSNTGELFF

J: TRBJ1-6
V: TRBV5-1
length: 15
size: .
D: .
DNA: TGCGCCAGCAGCTTGGATCCAGGAATGAATTCACCCCTCCACTTT
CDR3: CASSLDPGMNSPLHF

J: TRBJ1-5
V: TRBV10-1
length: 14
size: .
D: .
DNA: TGCGCCAGAAGTATATTGGGGTGCAATCAGCCCCAGCATTTT
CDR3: CARSILGCNQPQHF

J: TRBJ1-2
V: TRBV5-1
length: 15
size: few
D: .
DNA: TGCGCCAGCAGCTCGATGGGTCCAGGCCCTGCTGGCTACACCTTC
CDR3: CASSSMGPGPAGYTF